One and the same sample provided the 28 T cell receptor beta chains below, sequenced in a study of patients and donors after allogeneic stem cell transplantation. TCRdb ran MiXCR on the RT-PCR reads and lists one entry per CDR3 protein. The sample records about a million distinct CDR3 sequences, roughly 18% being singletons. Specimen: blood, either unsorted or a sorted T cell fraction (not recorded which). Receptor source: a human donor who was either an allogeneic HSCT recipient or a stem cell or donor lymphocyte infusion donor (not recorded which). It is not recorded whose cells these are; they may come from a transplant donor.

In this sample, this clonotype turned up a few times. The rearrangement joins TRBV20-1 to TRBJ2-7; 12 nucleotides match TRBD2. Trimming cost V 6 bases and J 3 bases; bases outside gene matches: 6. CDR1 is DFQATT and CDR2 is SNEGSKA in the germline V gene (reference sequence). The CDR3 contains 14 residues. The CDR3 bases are TGCAGTGCGAAGACACTAGCGGGGGGCTACGAGCAGTACTTC. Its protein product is CSAKTLAGGYEQYF.

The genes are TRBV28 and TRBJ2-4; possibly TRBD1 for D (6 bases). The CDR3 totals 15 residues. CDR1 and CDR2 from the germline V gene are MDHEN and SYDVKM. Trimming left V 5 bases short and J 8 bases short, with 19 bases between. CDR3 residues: CASSPLGQGRDIQYF. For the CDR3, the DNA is TGTGCCAGCAGTCCTTTGGGGCAGGGGCGGGACATTCAGTACTTC. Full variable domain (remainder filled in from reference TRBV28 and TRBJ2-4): DVKVTQSSRYLVKRTGEKVFLECVQDMDHENMFWYRQDPGLGLRLIYFSYDVKMKEKGDIPEGYSVSREKKERFSLILESASTNQTSMYLCASSPLGQGRDIQYFGAGTRLSVL.

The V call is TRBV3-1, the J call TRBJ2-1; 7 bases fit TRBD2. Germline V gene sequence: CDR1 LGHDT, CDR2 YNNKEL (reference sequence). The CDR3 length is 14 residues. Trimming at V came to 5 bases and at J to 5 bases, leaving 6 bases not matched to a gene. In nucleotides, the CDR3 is TGTGCCAGCAGCGCTAGCGGAAAGCACAATGAGCAGTTCTTC. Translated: CASSASGKHNEQFF.

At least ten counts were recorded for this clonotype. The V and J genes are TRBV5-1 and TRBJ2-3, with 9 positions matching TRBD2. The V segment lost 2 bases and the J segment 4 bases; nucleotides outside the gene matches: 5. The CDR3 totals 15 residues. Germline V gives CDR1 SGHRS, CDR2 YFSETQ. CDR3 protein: CASSLGSGGSDTQYF. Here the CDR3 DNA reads TGCGCCAGCAGCTTAGGAAGCGGGGGGTCAGATACGCAGTATTTT.

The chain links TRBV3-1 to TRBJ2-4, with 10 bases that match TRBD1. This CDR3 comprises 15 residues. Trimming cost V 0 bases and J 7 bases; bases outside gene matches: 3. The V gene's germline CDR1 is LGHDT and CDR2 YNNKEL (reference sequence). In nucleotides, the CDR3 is TGTGCCAGCAGCCAAGATTCGGGACAGGGGAACATTCAGTACTTC. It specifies CASSQDSGQGNIQYF.

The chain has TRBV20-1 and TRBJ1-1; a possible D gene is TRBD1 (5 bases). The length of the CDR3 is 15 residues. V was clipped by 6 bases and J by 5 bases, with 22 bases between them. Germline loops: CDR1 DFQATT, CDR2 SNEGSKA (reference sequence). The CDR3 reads CSAVEKETGKTEAFF. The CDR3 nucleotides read TGCAGTGCCGTAGAGAAAGAAACAGGAAAAACTGAAGCTTTCTTT.

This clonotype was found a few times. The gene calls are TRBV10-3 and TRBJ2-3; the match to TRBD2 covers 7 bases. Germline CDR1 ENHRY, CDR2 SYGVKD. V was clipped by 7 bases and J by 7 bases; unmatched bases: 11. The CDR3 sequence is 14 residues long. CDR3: CAIMSPSGPHTQYF. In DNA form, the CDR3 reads TGTGCCATCATGTCCCCTAGCGGCCCCCATACGCAGTATTTT.

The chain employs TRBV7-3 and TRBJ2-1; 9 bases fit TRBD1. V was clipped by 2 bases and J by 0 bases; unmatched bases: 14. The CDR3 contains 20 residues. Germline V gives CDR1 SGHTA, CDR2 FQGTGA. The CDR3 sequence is CASSLGVEGQGPVSYNEQFF. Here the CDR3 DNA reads TGTGCCAGCAGCTTAGGGGTAGAGGGACAGGGTCCAGTCTCCTACAATGAGCAGTTCTTC.

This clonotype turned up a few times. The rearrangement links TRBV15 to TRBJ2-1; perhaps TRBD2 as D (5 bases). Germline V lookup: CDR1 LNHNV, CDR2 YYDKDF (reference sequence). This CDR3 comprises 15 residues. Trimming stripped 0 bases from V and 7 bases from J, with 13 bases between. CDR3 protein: CATSRDQAGSNEQFF. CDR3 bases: TGTGCCACCAGCAGAGACCAGGCGGGCAGTAATGAGCAGTTCTTC.

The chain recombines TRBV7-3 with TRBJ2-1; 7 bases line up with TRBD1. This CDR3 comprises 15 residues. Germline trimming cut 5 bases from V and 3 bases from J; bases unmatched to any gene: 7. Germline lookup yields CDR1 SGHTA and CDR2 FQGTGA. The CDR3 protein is CASSRSGTDYNEQFF. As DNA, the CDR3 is TGTGCCAGCAGCCGATCCGGGACAGACTACAATGAGCAGTTCTTC.

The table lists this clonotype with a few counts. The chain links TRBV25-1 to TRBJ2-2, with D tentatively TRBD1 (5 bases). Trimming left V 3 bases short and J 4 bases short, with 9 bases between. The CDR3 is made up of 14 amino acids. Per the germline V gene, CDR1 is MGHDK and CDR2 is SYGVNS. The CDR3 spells CASSEHRTTGELFF. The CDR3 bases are TGTGCCAGCAGTGAGCACAGGACCACCGGGGAGCTGTTTTTT. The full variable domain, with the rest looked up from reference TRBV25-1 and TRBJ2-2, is EADIYQTPRYLVIGTGKKITLECSQTMGHDKMYWYQQDPGMELHLIHYSYGVNSTEKGDLSSESTVSRIRTEHFPLTLESARPSHTSQYLCASSEHRTTGELFFGEGSRLTVL.

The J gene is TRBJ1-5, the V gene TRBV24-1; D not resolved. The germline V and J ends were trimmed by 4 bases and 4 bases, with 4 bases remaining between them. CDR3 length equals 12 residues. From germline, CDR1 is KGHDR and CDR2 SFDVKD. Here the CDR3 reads CATSESNQPQHF. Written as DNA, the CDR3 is TGTGCCACCAGTGAATCAAATCAGCCCCAGCATTTT.

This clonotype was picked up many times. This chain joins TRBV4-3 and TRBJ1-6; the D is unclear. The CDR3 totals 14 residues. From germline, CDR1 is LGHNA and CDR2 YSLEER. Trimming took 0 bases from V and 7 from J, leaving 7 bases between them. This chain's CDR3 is CASSQDHGNSPLHF. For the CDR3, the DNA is TGCGCCAGCAGCCAAGATCACGGGAATTCACCCCTCCACTTT.

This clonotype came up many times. CDR3 in DNA: TGCAGCGTTGCAGGGAGTCTCGGTTTTTTGGGCCAGTTCTTC. Residues: CSVAGSLGFLGQFF. This rearrangement joins TRBV29-1 to TRBJ2-1; the D call may be TRBD1 or TRBD2 (5 bases each). Germline V lookup: CDR1 SQVTM, CDR2 ANQGSEA. The CDR3 loop spans 14 amino acids. The V and J ends lost 4 bases and 13 bases respectively, with 23 bases between them.

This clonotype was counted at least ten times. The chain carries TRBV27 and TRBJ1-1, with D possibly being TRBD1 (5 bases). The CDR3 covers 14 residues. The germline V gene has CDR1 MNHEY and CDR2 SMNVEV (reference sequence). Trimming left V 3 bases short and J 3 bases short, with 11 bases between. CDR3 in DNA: TGTGCCAGCAGTTTTGAGGGGAGGGACACTGAAGCTTTCTTT. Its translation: CASSFEGRDTEAFF.

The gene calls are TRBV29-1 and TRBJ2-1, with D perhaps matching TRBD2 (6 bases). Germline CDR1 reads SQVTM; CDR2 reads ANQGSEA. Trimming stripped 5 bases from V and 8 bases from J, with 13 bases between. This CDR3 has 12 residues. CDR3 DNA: TGCAGCGTTAGACCCCCGGGGGATGAGCAGTTCTTC. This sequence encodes CSVRPPGDEQFF.

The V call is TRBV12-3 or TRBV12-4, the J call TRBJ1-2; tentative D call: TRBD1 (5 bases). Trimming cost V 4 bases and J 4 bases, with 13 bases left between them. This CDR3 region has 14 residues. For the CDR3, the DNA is TGTGCCAGCAGTTCCAGGGTTAGAGGCTATGGCTACACCTTC. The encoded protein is CASSSRVRGYGYTF.

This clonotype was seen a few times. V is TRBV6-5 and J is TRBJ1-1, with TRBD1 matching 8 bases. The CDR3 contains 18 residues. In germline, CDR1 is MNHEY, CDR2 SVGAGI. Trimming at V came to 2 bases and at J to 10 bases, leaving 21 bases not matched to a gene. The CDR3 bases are TGTGCCAGCAGTTACGTTGGTTCAGGGGGCACAGGTGTGGTAGGAGCTTTCTTT. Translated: CASSYVGSGGTGVVGAFF.

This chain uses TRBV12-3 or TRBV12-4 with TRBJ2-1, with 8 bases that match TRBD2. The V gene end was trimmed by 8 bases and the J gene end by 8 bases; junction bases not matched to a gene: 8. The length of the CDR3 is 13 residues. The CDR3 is CASGHRGGYEQFF. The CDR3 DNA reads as TGTGCCAGCGGCCATCGGGGGGGATATGAGCAGTTCTTC.

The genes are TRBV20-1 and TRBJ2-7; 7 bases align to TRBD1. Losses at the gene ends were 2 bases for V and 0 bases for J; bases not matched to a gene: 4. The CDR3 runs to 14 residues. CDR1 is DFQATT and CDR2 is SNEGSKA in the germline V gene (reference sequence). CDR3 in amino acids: CSARRGGDSYEQYF. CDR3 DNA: TGCAGTGCTAGACGAGGGGGCGACTCCTACGAGCAGTACTTC.

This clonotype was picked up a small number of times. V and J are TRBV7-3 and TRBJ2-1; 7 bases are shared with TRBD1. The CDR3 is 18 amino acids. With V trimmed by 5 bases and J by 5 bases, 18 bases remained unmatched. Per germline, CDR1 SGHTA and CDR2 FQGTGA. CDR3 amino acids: CASSPLVYPGQLNNEQFF. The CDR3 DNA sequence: TGTGCCAGCAGCCCCCTAGTATATCCGGGACAGTTAAACAATGAGCAGTTCTTC. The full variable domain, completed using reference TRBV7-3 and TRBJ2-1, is GAGVSQTPSNKVTEKGKYVELRCDPISGHTALYWYRQSLGQGPEFLIYFQGTGAADDSGLPNDRFFAVRPEGSVSTLKIQRTERGDSAVYLCASSPLVYPGQLNNEQFFGPGTRLTVL.

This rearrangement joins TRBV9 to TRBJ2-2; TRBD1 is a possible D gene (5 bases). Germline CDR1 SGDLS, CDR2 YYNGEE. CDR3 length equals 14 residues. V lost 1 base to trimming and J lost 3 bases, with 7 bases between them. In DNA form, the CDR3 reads TGTGCCAGCAGCGTAATCAGGGACACCGGGGAGCTGTTTTTT. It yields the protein CASSVIRDTGELFF. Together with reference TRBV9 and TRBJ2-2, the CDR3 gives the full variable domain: DSGVTQTPKHLITATGQRVTLRCSPRSGDLSVYWYQQSLDQGLQFLIQYYNGEERAKGNILERFSAQQFPDLHSELNLSSLELGDSALYFCASSVIRDTGELFFGEGSRLTVL.

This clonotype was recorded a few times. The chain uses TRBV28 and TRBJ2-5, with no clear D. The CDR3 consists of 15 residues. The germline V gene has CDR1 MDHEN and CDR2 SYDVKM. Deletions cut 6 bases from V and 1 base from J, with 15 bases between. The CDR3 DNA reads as TGTGCCAGCAGCCCATCCATGGAGCTCCAAGAGACCCAGTACTTC. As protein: CASSPSMELQETQYF.

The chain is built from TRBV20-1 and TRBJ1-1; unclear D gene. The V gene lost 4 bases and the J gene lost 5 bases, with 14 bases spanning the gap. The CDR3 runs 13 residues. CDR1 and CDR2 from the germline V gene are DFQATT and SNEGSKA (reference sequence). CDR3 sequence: CSAIEGGWTEAFF. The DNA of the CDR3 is TGCAGTGCTATCGAAGGTGGGTGGACTGAAGCTTTCTTT.

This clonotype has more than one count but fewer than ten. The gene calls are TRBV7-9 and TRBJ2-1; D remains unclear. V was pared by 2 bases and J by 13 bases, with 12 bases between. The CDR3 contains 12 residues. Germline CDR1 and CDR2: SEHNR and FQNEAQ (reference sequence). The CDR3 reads CASSLLVGIQFF. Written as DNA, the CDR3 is TGTGCCAGCAGCTTACTGGTGGGGATTCAGTTCTTC. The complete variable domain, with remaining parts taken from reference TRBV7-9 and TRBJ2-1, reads DTGVSQNPRHKITKRGQNVTFRCDPISEHNRLYWYRQTLGQGPEFLTYFQNEAQLEKSRLLSDRFSAERPKGSFSTLEIQRTEQGDSAMYLCASSLLVGIQFFGPGTRLTVL.

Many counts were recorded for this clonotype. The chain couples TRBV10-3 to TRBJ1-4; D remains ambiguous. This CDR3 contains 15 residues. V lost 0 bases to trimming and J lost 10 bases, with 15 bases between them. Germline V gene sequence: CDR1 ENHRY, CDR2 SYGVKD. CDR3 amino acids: CAISESRSVGGKLFF. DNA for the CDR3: TGTGCCATCAGTGAGTCGCGCAGCGTTGGTGGAAAACTGTTTTTT.

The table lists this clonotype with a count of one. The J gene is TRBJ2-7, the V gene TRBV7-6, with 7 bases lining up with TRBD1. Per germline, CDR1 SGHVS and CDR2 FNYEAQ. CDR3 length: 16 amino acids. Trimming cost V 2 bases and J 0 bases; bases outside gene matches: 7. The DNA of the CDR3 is TGTGCCAGCAGCTTAAATGCAGGGGGTCTCTCCTACGAGCAGTACTTC. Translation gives CASSLNAGGLSYEQYF.

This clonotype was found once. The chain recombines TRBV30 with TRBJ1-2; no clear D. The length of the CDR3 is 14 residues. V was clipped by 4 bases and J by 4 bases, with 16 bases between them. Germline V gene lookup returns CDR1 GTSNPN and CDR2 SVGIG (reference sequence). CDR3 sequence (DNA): TGTGCCTGGATCGGAGCCACAGCTTTCTATGGCTACACCTTC. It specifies CAWIGATAFYGYTF.